Shown below are 23 T cell receptor beta chains from a single sample sequenced in a study of control samples from healthy donors and cancer patients. The method was immunoSEQ multiplex PCR; TCRdb's version includes in-frame clones alone and lacks a portion of them. This table has approximately 80,000 clones, 91% appearing once. Sequences were obtained from blood. These receptors were taken from a man aged 25-40 years in good health.

CDR3 loop: CATKGIGATNEKLFF. In nucleotides, the CDR3 is TGTGCCACCAAGGGTATTGGGGCAACTAATGAAAAACTGTTTTTT. The rearrangement joins TRBV19 to TRBJ1-4; no firm D call. Germline CDR1 and CDR2: LNHDA and SQIVND (reference sequence). The CDR3 covers 15 residues. The V gene lost 10 bases and the J gene lost 0 bases, with 15 bases spanning the gap.

The chain joins TRBV2 to TRBJ2-1, with no clear D. This CDR3 contains 11 residues. Trimming removed 6 bases at V and 8 bases at J, with 8 bases between. Germline CDR1 and CDR2: SNHLY and FYNNEI. As DNA, the CDR3 is TGTGCCAGCAGCCCTTTGTATGAGCAGTTCTTC. Encoded protein: CASSPLYEQFF.

The chain uses TRBV12-3 or TRBV12-4 and TRBJ1-1, with D possibly TRBD1 on 5 matching bases. V lost 5 bases to trimming and J lost 8 bases, with 12 bases between them. The CDR3 runs to 12 residues. CDR3 protein: CASSMGTREAFF. In DNA, the CDR3 is TGTGCCAGCAGTATGGGGACCCGGGAAGCTTTCTTT.

The V and J genes are TRBV6-6 and TRBJ1-5, with unresolved D. V dropped 2 bases and J dropped 5 bases, with 4 bases sitting between them. Germline V gene lookup returns CDR1 MNHNY and CDR2 SVGAGI (reference sequence). The CDR3 has 12 residues. The CDR3 loop is CASSYQDQPQHF. CDR3 bases: TGTGCCAGCAGTTACCAGGATCAGCCCCAGCATTTT.

This chain links TRBV19 with TRBJ2-5; tentatively, D is TRBD1 or TRBD2 (5 bases each). The V end was cut by 6 bases, the J end by 4 bases, with 9 bases between. The CDR3 length is 12 residues. The germline V gene has CDR1 LNHDA and CDR2 SQIVND (reference sequence). Written as DNA, the CDR3 is TGTGCCAGTAGGGGGGTCGGAGAGACCCAGTACTTC. Translating it yields CASRGVGETQYF.

The rearrangement links TRBV7-6 to TRBJ1-1, with no clear D. Trimming took 2 bases from V and 7 from J, leaving 11 bases between them. The CDR3 contains 13 residues. Germline CDR1 SGHVS, CDR2 FNYEAQ. Here the CDR3 reads CASSLLSTVEAFF. The CDR3 DNA reads TGTGCCAGCAGCTTACTTTCGACTGTTGAAGCTTTCTTT.

The chain is built from TRBV18 and TRBJ2-4, with D hard to call. The CDR3 extends over 16 amino acids. V shed 5 bases and J shed 1 base, with 15 bases lying between them. The germline V gene encodes CDR1 KGHSH and CDR2 LQKENI. The CDR3: CASSNPSAMAKNIQYF. The CDR3 DNA reads TGTGCCAGCTCAAATCCCTCTGCTATGGCCAAAAACATTCAGTACTTC.

This clone was detected once. The CDR3 sequence: CASSLRAAGTTNEKLFF. The CDR3 coding sequence is TGTGCCAGCAGCTTGAGGGCGGCGGGCACAACTAATGAAAAACTGTTTTTT. The J gene is TRBJ1-4, the V gene TRBV5-5; the D is unclear. Between the trimmed V and J ends, which lost 1 base and 0 bases, there was a span of 13 bases. CDR1 is SGHKS and CDR2 is YYEKEE in the germline V gene (reference sequence). The length of the CDR3 is 17 residues.

V is TRBV12-3 or TRBV12-4 and J is TRBJ2-7; D unclear. V lost 5 bases, J lost 4 bases, and 6 bases lay in between. This CDR3 has 11 residues. The CDR3 bases are TGTGCCAGCAGTCCAGAGTACGAGCAGTACTTC. It is translated as CASSPEYEQYF.

The genes are TRBV28 and TRBJ1-1; D gene ambiguous. The V end was cut by 4 bases, the J end by 4 bases, with 16 bases between. Per germline, CDR1 MDHEN and CDR2 SYDVKM. This CDR3 has 15 amino acids. Here the CDR3 reads CASSSDSLGSTEAFF. CDR3 bases: TGTGCCAGCAGTTCGGACTCGTTGGGAAGCACTGAAGCTTTCTTT.

The chain carries TRBV2 and TRBJ2-7, with 9 bases fitting TRBD1. The CDR3 loop spans 15 amino acids. J lost 3 bases, V lost 0 bases, and 3 bases had no gene match. Germline V gene sequence: CDR1 SNHLY, CDR2 FYNNEI. CDR3 in amino acids: CASSEAGTGSYEQYF. The DNA of the CDR3 is TGTGCCAGCAGTGAAGCAGGGACAGGGAGCTACGAGCAGTACTTC.

This chain uses TRBV7-9 with TRBJ1-6; D is unresolved. Germline assignment: CDR1 SEHNR and CDR2 FQNEAQ (reference sequence). CDR3 length equals 18 residues. V was trimmed by 9 bases and J by 0 bases, leaving 21 bases between them. The CDR3 nucleotides are TGTGCCAGTGGGTCTACGGCAGGTAGCAGCTCCTATAATTCACCCCTCCACTTT. Its protein product is CASGSTAGSSSYNSPLHF.

This chain links TRBV20-1 with TRBJ1-2; maybe TRBD1 (6 bases). CDR1 DFQATT and CDR2 SNEGSKA come from the germline V gene (reference sequence). The CDR3 extends over 11 amino acids. Trimming took 2 bases from V and 9 from J, leaving 10 bases between them. The CDR3 DNA sequence: TGCAGTGCTAGAATACAGGGAAGCTACACCTTC. Encoded protein: CSARIQGSYTF.

V gene TRBV7-2 combines with J gene TRBJ2-1, with a weak D call TRBD2 (5 bases). CDR1 SGHTA and CDR2 FQGNSA come from the germline V gene. Trimming removed 6 bases at V and 0 bases at J, with 24 bases between. The CDR3 has 19 amino acids. CDR3 loop: CASRITTAVVRSSYNEQFF. The CDR3 nucleotides read TGTGCCAGCAGGATAACCACAGCGGTCGTTAGGAGCTCCTACAATGAGCAGTTCTTC.

The chain is built from TRBV7-8 and TRBJ2-5, with 7 bases identical to TRBD2. The CDR3 totals 17 residues. After removal of 3 bases from V and 4 bases from J, the junction contained 14 bases not matched to a gene. Germline V lookup: CDR1 SGHVS, CDR2 FQNEAQ. For the CDR3, the DNA is TGTGCCAGCAGCTTCGGTCTAGCGGCGAAGTCAGGAGAGACCCAGTACTTC. Translating it yields CASSFGLAAKSGETQYF.

The chain recombines TRBV27 with TRBJ1-2; 7 positions match TRBD1. Germline loops: CDR1 MNHEY, CDR2 SMNVEV (reference sequence). V was pared by 5 bases and J by 6 bases, with 12 bases of the junction left unmatched. The CDR3 loop spans 15 amino acids. The CDR3 nucleotides are TGTGCCAGCAGTGTCCCCCGGGACAGAGGGAATGGCTACACCTTC. Translating gives CASSVPRDRGNGYTF.

This sequence joins TRBV19 and TRBJ1-4; weak D call: TRBD1 (5 bases). Per germline, CDR1 LNHDA and CDR2 SQIVND (reference sequence). The V and J ends lost 3 bases and 4 bases respectively, with 15 bases between them. This CDR3 spans 16 amino acids. The CDR3, as DNA: TGTGCCAGTAGTATCACGGGGGAGCGGGTTAATGAAAAACTGTTTTTT. Encoded protein: CASSITGERVNEKLFF.

The chain joins TRBV14 to TRBJ1-2, with unresolved D. Looked up from germline, CDR1 is SGHDN and CDR2 is FVKESK. This CDR3 spans 15 amino acids. The germline V and J ends were trimmed by 0 bases and 4 bases, with 12 bases remaining between them. The CDR3, as DNA: TGTGCCAGCAGCCAAGAGAGCGGCAGAACCTATGGCTACACCTTC. Translating it yields CASSQESGRTYGYTF.

The chain couples TRBV7-8 to TRBJ2-1, with D uncertain. This CDR3 is built from 11 residues. Germline-derived CDR1 and CDR2 are SGHVS and FQNEAQ. Trimming cost V 5 bases and J 7 bases, with 6 bases left between them. The CDR3 DNA sequence: TGTGCCAGCAGCAGAGGAAATGAGCAGTTCTTC. This encodes CASSRGNEQFF.

The chain joins TRBV19 to TRBJ2-7, with D perhaps matching TRBD2 (6 bases). Germline V CDR1 and CDR2: LNHDA, SQIVND (reference sequence). The CDR3 sequence is 16 residues long. V lost 1 base, J lost 2 bases, and 15 bases lay in between. DNA of the CDR3: TGTGCCAGTAGTATAGGCTTGGCTAGCGAACCCTACGAGCAGTACTTC. This gives the protein CASSIGLASEPYEQYF.

The chain uses TRBV30 and TRBJ2-7, with 14 bases identical to TRBD2. Germline assignment: CDR1 GTSNPN and CDR2 SVGIG (reference sequence). This CDR3 is built from 16 residues. V lost 7 bases, J lost 3 bases, and 11 bases stayed unmatched. The CDR3 loop reads CALPPGLAGEDYEQYF. The CDR3 nucleotides read TGTGCCTTGCCTCCGGGACTAGCGGGAGAGGACTACGAGCAGTACTTC.

This rearrangement joins TRBV7-2 to TRBJ2-7; 8 bases align to TRBD2. Germline CDR1 SGHTA, CDR2 FQGNSA. Germline trimming cut 5 bases from V and 0 bases from J; bases unmatched to any gene: 6. This CDR3 is 15 amino acids long. The CDR3 is CASSPGGGVSYEQYF. CDR3 nucleotides: TGTGCCAGCAGCCCGGGGGGGGGAGTCTCCTACGAGCAGTACTTC.

The chain combines TRBV3-1 (or the pseudogene TRBV3-2) with TRBJ2-7; tentatively, D is TRBD1 or TRBD2 (5 bases each). The CDR3 is 11 amino acids. V lost 3 bases and J lost 6, with 6 bases in between. From germline, CDR1 is LGHDT and CDR2 YNNKEL (reference sequence). The CDR3 spells CASSQRGEQYF. Here the CDR3 DNA reads TGTGCCAGCAGCCAGAGGGGCGAGCAGTACTTC.